This TCR beta chain originates from a study of identical twins. Findings and caveats of the study: Possibly, invariant MAIT and iNKT cells partly confounded zero-insertion analyses. With monozygotic twins, out-of-frame TCR alpha sharing exceeded what models estimated.

With respect to this clonotype: Its cognate antigen is unknown.

TCRdb used MiXCR to reprocess the 5' RACE reads, holding one entry per CDR3 protein. The profile covers some 560,000 distinct CDR3 sequences, with roughly 9.9% appearing a single time and roughly 3% taken by the ten largest. The germline V gene encodes CDR1 LGHDT and CDR2 YNNKEL (reference sequence). This CDR3 comprises 18 residues. V gave up 2 bases and J gave up 4 bases; unmatched junction bases: 14. The sample was also linked to a second study, of yellow fever vaccine responses in identical twins.

The specimen was PBMCs. The J gene is TRBJ2-3, the V gene TRBV3-1; 8 nucleotides line up with TRBD2. This clonotype originated in a woman aged 18 to 35 in good health. The CDR3 nucleotides are TGTGCCAGCAGCCAATATTCCTCCGGGGGGGCGAATGCAGATACGCAGTATTTT. Amino acid sequence: CASSQYSSGGANADTQYF.